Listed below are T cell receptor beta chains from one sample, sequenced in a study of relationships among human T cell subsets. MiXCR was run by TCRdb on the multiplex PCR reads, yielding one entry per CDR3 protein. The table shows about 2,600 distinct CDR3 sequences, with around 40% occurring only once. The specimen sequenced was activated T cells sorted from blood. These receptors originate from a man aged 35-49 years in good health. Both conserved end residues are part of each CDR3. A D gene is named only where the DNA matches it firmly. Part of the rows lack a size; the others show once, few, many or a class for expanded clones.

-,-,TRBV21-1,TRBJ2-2,TGTGCCAGCAGCAATATTGTTACGTCCACCGGGGAGCTGTTTTTT,CASSNIVTSTGELFF
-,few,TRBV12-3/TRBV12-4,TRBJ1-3,TGTGCCAGCAGTTTCCTTATTTCTGGAAACACCATATATTTT,CASSFLISGNTIYF
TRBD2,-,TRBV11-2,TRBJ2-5,TGTGCCAGCAGCTTCCCTTCGCGGCTAGCGGGAGTTGAGACCCAGTACTTC,CASSFPSRLAGVETQYF
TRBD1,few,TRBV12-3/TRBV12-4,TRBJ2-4,TGTGCCAGCAGTTTAAGGCAGGGGGAAAACATTCAGTACTTC,CASSLRQGENIQYF
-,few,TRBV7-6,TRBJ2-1,TGTGCCAGCAGCGGATTAGGCAATGAGCAGTTCTTC,CASSGLGNEQFF
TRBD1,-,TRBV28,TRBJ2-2,TGTGCCACGACCGGGACAGCTAACACCGGGGAGCTGTTTTTT,CATTGTANTGELFF
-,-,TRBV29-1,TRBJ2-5,TGCAGCGTTGGAGCCGATTCAGGCGAGACCCAGTACTTC,CSVGADSGETQYF
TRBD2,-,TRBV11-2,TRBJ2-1,TGTGCCAGCGGCCTGACTAGCGGGGGGGCCGTTGATGAGCAGTTCTTC,CASGLTSGGAVDEQFF
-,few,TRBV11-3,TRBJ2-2,TGTGCCAGCAGCTTAGGCAGGACCACCGGGGAGCTGTTTTTT,CASSLGRTTGELFF
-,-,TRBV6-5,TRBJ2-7,TGTGCCAGCAGTTACTCGGTCGGTGCCGATGGATCCTACGAGCAGTACTTC,CASSYSVGADGSYEQYF
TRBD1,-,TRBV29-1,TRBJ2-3,TGCAGCGTTGCGGACAGGGGGCAATATGATACGCAGTATTTT,CSVADRGQYDTQYF
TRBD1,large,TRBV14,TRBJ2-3,TGTGCCAGCAGCCAGGGGACAGTGGACACAGATACGCAGTATTTT,CASSQGTVDTDTQYF
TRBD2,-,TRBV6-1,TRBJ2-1,TGTGCCAGCGGACTAGCGGGGGACAATGAGCAGTTCTTC,CASGLAGDNEQFF
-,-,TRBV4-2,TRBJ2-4,TGTGCCAGCAGCCAAGATCTTAGTGGGGTGGGCATTCAGTACTTC,CASSQDLSGVGIQYF
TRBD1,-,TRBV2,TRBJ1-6,TGTGCCAGCACCCCGGGACAGACCAATTCACCCCTCCACTTT,CASTPGQTNSPLHF
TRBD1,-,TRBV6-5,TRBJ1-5,TGTGCCAGCAGTTGGGACAGGGACAATCAGCCCCAGCATTTT,CASSWDRDNQPQHF
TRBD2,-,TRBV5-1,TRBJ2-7,TGCGCCAGCAGCTTGGCCGGGGGAGGGTACGAGCAGTACTTC,CASSLAGGGYEQYF
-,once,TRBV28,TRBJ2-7,TGTGCCAGCAGTTTTTCCTCTTACGAGCAGTACTTC,CASSFSSYEQYF
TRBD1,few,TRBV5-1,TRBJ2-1,TGCGCCAGCAGCCCGACCCAGGGGGTTTTCGGTGAGCAGTTCTTC,CASSPTQGVFGEQFF
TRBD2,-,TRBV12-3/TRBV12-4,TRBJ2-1,TGTGCCAGCAGTTCCCATAGCGGGGGGGGCCCCTACAATGAGCAGTTCTTC,CASSSHSGGGPYNEQFF
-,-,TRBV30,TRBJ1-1,TGTGCCTGGAGTATCCCGAGCATGAACACTGAAGCTTTCTTT,CAWSIPSMNTEAFF
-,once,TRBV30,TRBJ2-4,TGTGCCTGGAGTACTGGGGGCGGCAAAAACATTCAGTACTTC,CAWSTGGGKNIQYF
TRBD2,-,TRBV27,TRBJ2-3,TGTGCCAGCAGTTTAGGGGGCCTAGCGGGGGGGCAGTCAGATACGCAGTATTTT,CASSLGGLAGGQSDTQYF
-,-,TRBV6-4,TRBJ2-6,TGTGCCAGCGGTGAGCAGGGAAGCTCTGGGGCCAACGTCCTGACTTTC,CASGEQGSSGANVLTF
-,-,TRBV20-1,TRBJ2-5,TGCAGTGCTGGCTACCGAGACAGCAAAGAGACCCAGTACTTC,CSAGYRDSKETQYF
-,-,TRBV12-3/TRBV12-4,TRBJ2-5,TGTGCCAGCAGTTTAAGCAGGGTGGAGACCCAGTACTTC,CASSLSRVETQYF
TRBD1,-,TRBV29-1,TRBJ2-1,TGCAGCGCAACCGGGACAGCTTTATCCTACAATGAGCAGTTCTTC,CSATGTALSYNEQFF
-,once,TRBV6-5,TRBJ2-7,TGTGCCAGCAGTTACCGGGACGCATCCTACGAGCAGTACTTC,CASSYRDASYEQYF
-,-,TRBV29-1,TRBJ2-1,TGCAGCGTTAGACCCCCCCAGAATGAGCAGTTCTTC,CSVRPPQNEQFF
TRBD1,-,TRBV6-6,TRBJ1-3,TGTGCCAGCAGTTGGACAGGGCTCTCTGGAAACACCATATATTTT,CASSWTGLSGNTIYF
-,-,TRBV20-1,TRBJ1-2,TGCGGTGCCTCAGAAAGGGGACCCTTAGATGGCTACACCTTC,CGASERGPLDGYTF
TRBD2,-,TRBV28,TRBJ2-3,TGTGCCAGCAGTCCTGGACTAGCACAGAGCACAGATACGCAGTATTTT,CASSPGLAQSTDTQYF
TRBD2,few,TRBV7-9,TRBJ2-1,TGTGCCAGCAGCCTACTAGCGGGAGTTCACAATGAGCAGTTCTTC,CASSLLAGVHNEQFF
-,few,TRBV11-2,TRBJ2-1,TGTGCCAGCAGCTCGCCACAGGAAAATGAGCAGTTCTTC,CASSSPQENEQFF
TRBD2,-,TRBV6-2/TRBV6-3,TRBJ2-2,TGTGCCAGCAGCCTGGACTCTCAATTAGCGGGAGGGACCGGGGAGCTGTTTTTT,CASSLDSQLAGGTGELFF
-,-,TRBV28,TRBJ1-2,TGTGCCAGCAGTCTGGGGACAAATAGTAACTATGGCTACACCTTC,CASSLGTNSNYGYTF
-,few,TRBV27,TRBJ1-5,TGTGCCAGCAGTTTAAGGCTTTCCAATCAGCCTCAGCATTTT,CASSLRLSNQPQHF
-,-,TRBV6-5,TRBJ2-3,TGTGCCAGCCGATACAGCTTCGGGGATACGCAGTATTTT,CASRYSFGDTQYF
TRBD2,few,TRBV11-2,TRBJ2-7,TGTGCCAGCAGCGCTAGCGGGAGTCCCTACGAGCAGTACTTC,CASSASGSPYEQYF
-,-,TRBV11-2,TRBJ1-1,TGTGCCAGCAGCCCGACGATGGTGGAAACTGAAGCTTTCTTT,CASSPTMVETEAFF
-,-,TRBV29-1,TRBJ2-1,TGCAGCGTTGGGCAGTACAATGAGCAGTTCTTC,CSVGQYNEQFF
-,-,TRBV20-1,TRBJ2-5,TGCAGTGCTCCCGGGACTCAAGAGACCCAGTACTTC,CSAPGTQETQYF
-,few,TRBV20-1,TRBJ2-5,TGCAGTGCTAGTTGGGGGATGGTTCGAGAGACCCAGTACTTC,CSASWGMVRETQYF
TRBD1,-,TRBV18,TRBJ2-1,TGTGCCAGCTCGCCGGGACAGTCAAGAGGTGAGCAGTTCTTC,CASSPGQSRGEQFF
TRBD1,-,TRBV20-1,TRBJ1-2,TGCAGTGCTCGAGAAGGGGGCGGCTATGGCTACACCTTC,CSAREGGGYGYTF
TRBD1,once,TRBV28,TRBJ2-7,TGTGCCAGCAGTTCTCGGACAGGACCTACACCTCACTACGAGCAGTACTTC,CASSSRTGPTPHYEQYF
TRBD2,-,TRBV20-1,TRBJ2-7,TGCAGTGCTGGCCTAGCGGGAGGGACCTACTACGAGCAGTACTTC,CSAGLAGGTYYEQYF
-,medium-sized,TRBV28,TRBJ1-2,TGTGCCAGCAGCTCTTTAGGGACGGTCCCCTATGGCTACACCTTC,CASSSLGTVPYGYTF
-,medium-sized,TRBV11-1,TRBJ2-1,TGTGCCAGCAGCTATAGGCGGGTCTCCTACAATGAGCAGTTCTTC,CASSYRRVSYNEQFF
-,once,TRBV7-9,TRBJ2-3,TGTGCCAGCAGCTACTCCCAACTCACAGATACGCAGTATTTT,CASSYSQLTDTQYF
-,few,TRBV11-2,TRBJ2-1,TGTGCCAGCAGCCTACCGAGCGTTTTCAATGAGCAGTTCTTC,CASSLPSVFNEQFF
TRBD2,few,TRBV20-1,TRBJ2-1,TGCAGTGCTGCAACTAGCGGGGGAGGATATGGGGATGAGCAGTTCTTC,CSAATSGGGYGDEQFF